These T cell receptor beta chains were read from a single sample in a study of T cells of healthy individuals. TCRdb passed the 5' RACE reads through MiXCR, listing each CDR3 protein once. The table records some 69,000 distinct CDR3 sequences, about 17% of them present only once. Receptors were obtained from a human donor in good health. Each CDR3 is given with its conserved first and last residue. D genes are given only for firm matches. The size entry is marked missing in some rows and otherwise reads once, few, many or a size class.

V	D	size	J	DNA	CDR3
TRBV5-1	TRBD2	many	TRBJ2-2	TGCGCCAGCAGCTTGGGGTATGCGGGAGCGAACACCGGGGAGCTGTTTTTT	CASSLGYAGANTGELFF
TRBV28	.	.	TRBJ1-6	TGTGCCAGCAGTTACGGTCAGAGCTATTCACCCCTCCACTTT	CASSYGQSYSPLHF
TRBV20-1	TRBD1	few	TRBJ1-5	TGCAGTGCTAGAACGGGGACAGGGGGTCCGCAGACCCAGCATTTT	CSARTGTGGPQTQHF
TRBV28	.	few	TRBJ2-2	TGTGCCAGCAGTTTATCGGGACCGACGAACACCGGGGAGCTGTTTTTT	CASSLSGPTNTGELFF
TRBV7-9	.	.	TRBJ1-1	TGTGCCAGCAGCTTAGGGGCGGGGAGGGGCCCGAACACTGAAGCTTTCTTT	CASSLGAGRGPNTEAFF
TRBV9	.	many	TRBJ2-7	TGTGCCAGCAGTGGAGGGAACGAGCAGTACTTC	CASSGGNEQYF
TRBV7-9	.	many	TRBJ2-7	TGTGCCAGCAGTAAGAGACAAACTATTATTTACGAGCAGTACTTC	CASSKRQTIIYEQYF
TRBV10-3	.	.	TRBJ1-1	TGTGCCATCAGTGAGGAACCTTACACTGAAGCTTTCTTT	CAISEEPYTEAFF
TRBV2	TRBD1	many	TRBJ2-4	TGTGCCAGCAGTGTGATACAGGGGCGTAAAAACATTCAGTACTTC	CASSVIQGRKNIQYF
TRBV3-1	.	.	TRBJ2-7	TGTGCCAGCAGCCAAGAGCCGATAGCTAGGTACGAGCAGTACTTC	CASSQEPIARYEQYF
TRBV25-1	TRBD2	few	TRBJ2-3	TGTGCCAGCAGGAAGACTAGCGGCACAGATACGCAGTATTTT	CASRKTSGTDTQYF
TRBV7-8	.	few	TRBJ2-1	TGTGCCAGCAGCTTATACCAGGGCTCTACGAGCAATGAGCAGTTCTTC	CASSLYQGSTSNEQFF
TRBV18	.	many	TRBJ2-5	TGTGCCAGCTCACCGCAAGAGACCCAGTACTTC	CASSPQETQYF
TRBV5-1	.	.	TRBJ2-4	TGCGCCAGCAGTTCCGACACCCCCAAAAACATTCAGTACTTC	CASSSDTPKNIQYF
TRBV6-1	.	many	TRBJ2-7	TGTGCCAGCAGTGAATCGGGAGAGGGGGGCTACGAGCAGTACTTC	CASSESGEGGYEQYF
TRBV4-1	TRBD1	few	TRBJ2-7	TGCGCCAGCAGCCGTCCGGGACAGGGCCTAGGTGAGCAGTACTTC	CASSRPGQGLGEQYF
TRBV5-5	TRBD2	few	TRBJ2-3	TGTGCCAGCAGCCGGGAGGTAGGCAACACAGATACGCAGTATTTT	CASSREVGNTDTQYF
TRBV7-3	TRBD2	.	TRBJ2-5	TGTGCCAGTCAGAGGCTAGCGGGTGGAGAGACCCAGTACTTC	CASQRLAGGETQYF
TRBV5-1	.	.	TRBJ2-2	TGCGCCAGCAGCTTGGCCGTGCAGAACACCGGGGAGCTGTTTTTT	CASSLAVQNTGELFF
TRBV18	.	many	TRBJ2-3	TGTGCCAGCTCATCCAGGGACCCATATAGCACAGATACGCAGTATTTT	CASSSRDPYSTDTQYF
TRBV20-1	.	.	TRBJ2-6	TGCAGTGCGGGGGGGCCTGGGGCCAACGTCCTGACTTTC	CSAGGPGANVLTF
TRBV28	.	.	TRBJ1-6	TGTGCCAGCAGCGAGACAGGCAATTCACCCCTCCACTTT	CASSETGNSPLHF
TRBV12-3/TRBV12-4	TRBD1	few	TRBJ2-3	TGTGCCAGCAGCAGGGGGCTGATGACAGATACGCAGTATTTT	CASSRGLMTDTQYF
TRBV15	TRBD1	many	TRBJ2-1	TGTGCCACCAGGACTTGGGACAGGGGATCTGATGAGCAGTTCTTC	CATRTWDRGSDEQFF
TRBV28	.	many	TRBJ2-1	TGTGCCAGCAGTCCTTCCCGAACGTCCGGGAATGAGCAGTTCTTC	CASSPSRTSGNEQFF
TRBV12-5	.	.	TRBJ2-6	TGTGCTAGTGGTTTGGTACTTGGACAAAGGGGGACCAACGTCCTGACTTTC	CASGLVLGQRGTNVLTF
TRBV5-1	TRBD1	.	TRBJ1-5	TGCGCCAGCAGCTTGGGTGATCGACAGGGTTTGCAGCCCCAGCATTTT	CASSLGDRQGLQPQHF
TRBV3-1	.	.	TRBJ1-4	TGTGCCAGCAGCCAAGGGGGATCCAGAGGGGAAAAACTGTTTTTT	CASSQGGSRGEKLFF
TRBV11-2	.	.	TRBJ1-2	TGTGCCAGCAGCTTAATGGCAGAGTCTAACTATGGCTACACCTTC	CASSLMAESNYGYTF
TRBV7-2	TRBD2	many	TRBJ2-2	TGTGCCAGCAGCTTAGCGTCCCTACTAGCGGGGAACACCGGGGAGCTGTTTTTT	CASSLASLLAGNTGELFF
TRBV10-2	TRBD2	.	TRBJ2-1	TGCGCCAGCAGTGGCTGGAGCGGGAGTAGCAATGAGCAGTTCTTC	CASSGWSGSSNEQFF
TRBV18	.	.	TRBJ2-3	TGTGCCAGCTCACCACCGGGCGGGGCCACAGATACGCAGTATTTT	CASSPPGGATDTQYF
TRBV9	.	few	TRBJ1-6	TGTGCCAGCAGCGTAGGGGCGACTAATTCACCCCTCCACTTT	CASSVGATNSPLHF
TRBV25-1	.	many	TRBJ1-4	TGTGCCAGCTGCGGGGTTAATGAAAAACTGTTTTTT	CASCGVNEKLFF
TRBV29-1	.	.	TRBJ2-2	TGCAGCGTTTTACAGGATAGGGCGAACACCGGGGAGCTGTTTTTT	CSVLQDRANTGELFF
TRBV27	.	many	TRBJ2-2	TGTGCCAGCAGTTTATATTCGGCAGCTGCGAACACCGGGGAGCTGTTTTTT	CASSLYSAAANTGELFF
TRBV7-6	.	.	TRBJ2-7	TGTGCCAGCAGCTTAGGCGGACACTCCTACGAGCAGTACTTC	CASSLGGHSYEQYF
TRBV27	TRBD1	.	TRBJ1-1	TGTGTCGCCCAGGGGGGTACTGAAGCTTTCTTT	CVAQGGTEAFF
TRBV5-1	.	.	TRBJ1-1	TGCGCCAGCAGCTTGGCTGTCGACACGAACACTGAAGCTTTCTTT	CASSLAVDTNTEAFF
TRBV2	TRBD2	many	TRBJ2-2	TGTGCCAGCAGTGGATCTAGCGGGAGGCCGAACACCGGGGAGCTGTTTTTT	CASSGSSGRPNTGELFF
TRBV19	.	many	TRBJ2-7	TGTGCCAGTAGTATAGATCCACCGGGGAGTTCCTACGAGCAGTACTTC	CASSIDPPGSSYEQYF
TRBV4-1	TRBD1	many	TRBJ1-1	TGCGCCAGCAGCCGGACAGGGAACACTGAAGCTTTCTTT	CASSRTGNTEAFF
TRBV11-2	.	.	TRBJ2-1	TGTGCCAGCAGCTTAGAGGGAAGCTCCTACAATGAGCAGTTCTTC	CASSLEGSSYNEQFF
TRBV6-2/TRBV6-3	TRBD2	many	TRBJ2-2	TGTGCCAGCAGTTACCCCAGCGGGAGATCGCCCGGGGAGCTGTTTTTT	CASSYPSGRSPGELFF
TRBV12-3/TRBV12-4	.	many	TRBJ2-5	TGTGCCAGCAGTTTACCCGGAGAGACCCAGTACTTC	CASSLPGETQYF
TRBV19	.	many	TRBJ2-5	TGTGCCAGTAGCAGCGCTCAAGAGACCCAGTACTTC	CASSSAQETQYF